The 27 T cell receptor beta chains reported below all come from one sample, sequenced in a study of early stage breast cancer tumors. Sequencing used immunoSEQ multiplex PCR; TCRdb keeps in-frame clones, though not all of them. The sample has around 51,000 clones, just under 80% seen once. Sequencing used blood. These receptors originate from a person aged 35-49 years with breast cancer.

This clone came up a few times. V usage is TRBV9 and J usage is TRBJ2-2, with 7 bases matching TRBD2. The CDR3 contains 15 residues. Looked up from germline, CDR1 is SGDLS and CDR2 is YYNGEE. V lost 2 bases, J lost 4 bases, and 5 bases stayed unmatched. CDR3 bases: TGTGCCAGCAGCGTGGGAGGGGATAGCACCGGGGAGCTGTTTTTT. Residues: CASSVGGDSTGELFF.

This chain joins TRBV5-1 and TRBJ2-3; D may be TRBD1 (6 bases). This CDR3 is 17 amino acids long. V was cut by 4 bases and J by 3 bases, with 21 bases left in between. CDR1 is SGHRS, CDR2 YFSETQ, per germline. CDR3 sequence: CASSLTGTRQGTDTQYF. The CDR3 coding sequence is TGCGCCAGCAGCCTTACGGGGACCCGCCAGGGGACAGATACGCAGTATTTT.

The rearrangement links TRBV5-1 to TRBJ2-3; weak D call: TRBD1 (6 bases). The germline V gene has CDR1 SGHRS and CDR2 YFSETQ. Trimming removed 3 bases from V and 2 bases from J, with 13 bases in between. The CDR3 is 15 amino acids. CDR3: CASSSEDSSTDTQYF. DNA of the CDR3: TGCGCCAGCAGCTCCGAGGACAGCTCCACAGATACGCAGTATTTT.

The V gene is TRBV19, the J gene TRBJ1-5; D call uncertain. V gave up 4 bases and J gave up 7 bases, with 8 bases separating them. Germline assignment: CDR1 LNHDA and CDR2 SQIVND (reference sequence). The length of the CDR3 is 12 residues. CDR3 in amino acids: CASSTGRQPQHF. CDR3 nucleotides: TGTGCCAGTAGTACAGGTCGCCAGCCCCAGCATTTT.

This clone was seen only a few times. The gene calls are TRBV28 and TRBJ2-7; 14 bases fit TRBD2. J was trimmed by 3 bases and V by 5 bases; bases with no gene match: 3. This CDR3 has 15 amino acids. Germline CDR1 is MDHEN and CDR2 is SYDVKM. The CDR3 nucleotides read TGTGCCAGCAGTCCCGGGACTAGCGGGAGCTACGAGCAGTACTTC. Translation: CASSPGTSGSYEQYF. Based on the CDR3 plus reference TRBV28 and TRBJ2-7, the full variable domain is DVKVTQSSRYLVKRTGEKVFLECVQDMDHENMFWYRQDPGLGLRLIYFSYDVKMKEKGDIPEGYSVSREKKERFSLILESASTNQTSMYLCASSPGTSGSYEQYFGPGTRLTVT.

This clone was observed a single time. The CDR3 coding sequence is TGCGCCAGCAGTCTCTCGGGAGCCCCGAGCTCCTACAATGAGCAGTTCTTC. Amino acids: CASSLSGAPSSYNEQFF. V is TRBV4-1 and J is TRBJ2-1; D possibly corresponds to TRBD2 (6 bases). This CDR3 comprises 17 residues. CDR1 is MGHRA, CDR2 YSYEKL, per germline. V lost 6 bases and J 0 bases, leaving 18 bases between the germline ends.

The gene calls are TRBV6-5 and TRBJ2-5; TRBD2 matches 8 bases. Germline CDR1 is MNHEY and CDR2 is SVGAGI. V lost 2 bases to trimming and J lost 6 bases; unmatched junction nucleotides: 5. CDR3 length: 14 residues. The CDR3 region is CASSYGLASKTQYF. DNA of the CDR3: TGTGCCAGCAGTTACGGACTAGCAAGTAAGACCCAGTACTTC.

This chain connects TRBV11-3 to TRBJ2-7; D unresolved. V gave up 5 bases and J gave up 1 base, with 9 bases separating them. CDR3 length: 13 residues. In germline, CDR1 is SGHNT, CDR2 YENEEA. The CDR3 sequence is CASSRQSSYEQYF. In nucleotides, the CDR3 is TGTGCCAGCAGCCGTCAGAGTTCCTACGAGCAGTACTTC.

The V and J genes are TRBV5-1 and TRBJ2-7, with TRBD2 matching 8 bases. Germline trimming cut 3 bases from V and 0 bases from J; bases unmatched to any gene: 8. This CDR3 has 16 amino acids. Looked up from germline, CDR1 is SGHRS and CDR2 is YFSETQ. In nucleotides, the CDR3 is TGCGCCAGCAGCTACAGAGAGCGGGGGAGCTCCTACGAGCAGTACTTC. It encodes CASSYRERGSSYEQYF.

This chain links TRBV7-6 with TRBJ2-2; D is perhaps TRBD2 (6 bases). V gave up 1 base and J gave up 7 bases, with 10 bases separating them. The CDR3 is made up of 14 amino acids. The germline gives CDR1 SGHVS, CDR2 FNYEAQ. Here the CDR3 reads CASSLGGTGGELFF. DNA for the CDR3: TGTGCCAGCAGCTTAGGCGGGACTGGCGGGGAGCTGTTTTTT.

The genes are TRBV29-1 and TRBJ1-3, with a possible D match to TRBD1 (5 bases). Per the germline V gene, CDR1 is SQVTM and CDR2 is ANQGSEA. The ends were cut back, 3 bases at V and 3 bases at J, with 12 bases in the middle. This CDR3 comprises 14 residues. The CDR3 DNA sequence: TGCAGCGTTGACGCCAGGGCGGGTGGAAACACCATATATTTT. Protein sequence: CSVDARAGGNTIYF.

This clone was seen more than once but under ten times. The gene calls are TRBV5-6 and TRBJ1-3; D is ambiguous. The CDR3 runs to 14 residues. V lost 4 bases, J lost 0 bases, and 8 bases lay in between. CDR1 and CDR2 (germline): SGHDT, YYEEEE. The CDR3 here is CASSRIRSGNTIYF. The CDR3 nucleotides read TGTGCCAGCAGCAGGATACGCTCTGGAAACACCATATATTTT.

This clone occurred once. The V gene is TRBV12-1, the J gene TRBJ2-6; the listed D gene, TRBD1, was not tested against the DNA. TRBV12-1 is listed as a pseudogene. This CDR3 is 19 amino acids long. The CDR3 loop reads CASSPYPGGQPTGANVLTF. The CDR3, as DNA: TGTGCCAGCAGCCCCTACCCAGGGGGACAGCCGACCGGGGCCAACGTCCTGACTTTC.

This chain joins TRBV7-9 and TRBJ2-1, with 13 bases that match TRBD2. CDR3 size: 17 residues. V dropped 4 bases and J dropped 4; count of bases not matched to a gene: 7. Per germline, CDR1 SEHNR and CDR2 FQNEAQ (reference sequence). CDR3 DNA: TGTGCCAGCAGCTCGGGACTAGCGGGACCCCCTTACAATGAGCAGTTCTTC. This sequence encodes CASSSGLAGPPYNEQFF.

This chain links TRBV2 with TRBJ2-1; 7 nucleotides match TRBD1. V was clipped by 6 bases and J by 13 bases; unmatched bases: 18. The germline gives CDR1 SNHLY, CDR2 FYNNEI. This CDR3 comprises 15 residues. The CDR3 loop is CASSSRDSFEHPQFF. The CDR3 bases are TGTGCCAGCAGCTCCCGGGACAGCTTTGAGCATCCCCAGTTCTTC.

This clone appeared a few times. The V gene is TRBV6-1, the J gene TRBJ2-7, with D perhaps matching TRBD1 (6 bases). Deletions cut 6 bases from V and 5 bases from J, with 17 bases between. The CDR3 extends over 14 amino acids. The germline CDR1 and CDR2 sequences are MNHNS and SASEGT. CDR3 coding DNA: TGTGCCAGCAGCCTCAGGGGTGGGTCCGACGAGCAGTACTTC. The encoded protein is CASSLRGGSDEQYF.

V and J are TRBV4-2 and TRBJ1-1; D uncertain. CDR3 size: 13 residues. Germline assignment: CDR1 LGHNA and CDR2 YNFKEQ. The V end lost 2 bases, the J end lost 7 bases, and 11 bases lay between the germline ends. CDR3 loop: CASSQSRGNEAFF. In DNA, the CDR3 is TGTGCCAGCAGCCAATCAAGAGGGAATGAAGCTTTCTTT.

The CDR3 is CASSPRDRGYNEQFF. The CDR3 region has the DNA TGTGCCAGCAGCCCCCGGGACAGGGGTTACAATGAGCAGTTCTTC. V usage is TRBV5-4 and J usage is TRBJ2-1; 10 positions agree with TRBD1. V trimming: 4 bases; J trimming: 4 bases; junction bases outside the gene matches: 5. CDR3 size: 15 residues. Germline loops: CDR1 SGHNT, CDR2 YYREEE (reference sequence).

In DNA form, the CDR3 reads TGTGCCAGCAGTGCGACAGCTCAAAACATTCAGTACTTC. Amino acid sequence: CASSATAQNIQYF. J is TRBJ2-4 and V is TRBV6-1; D is perhaps TRBD1 (5 bases). This CDR3 has 13 residues. Germline values: CDR1 MNHNS, CDR2 SASEGT. Trimming took 4 bases from V and 5 from J, leaving 9 bases between them.

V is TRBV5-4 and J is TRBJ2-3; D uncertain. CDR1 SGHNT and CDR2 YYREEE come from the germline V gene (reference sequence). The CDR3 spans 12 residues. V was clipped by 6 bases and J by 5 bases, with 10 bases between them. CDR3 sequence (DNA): TGTGCCAGCAACGTCTACGGAGATACGCAGTATTTT. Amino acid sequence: CASNVYGDTQYF.

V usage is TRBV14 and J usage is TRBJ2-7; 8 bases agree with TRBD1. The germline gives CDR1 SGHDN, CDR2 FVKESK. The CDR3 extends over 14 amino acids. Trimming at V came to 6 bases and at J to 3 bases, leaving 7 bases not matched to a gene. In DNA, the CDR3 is TGTGCCAGCAGTCGAGACAGGGGTAACTACGAGCAGTACTTC. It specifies CASSRDRGNYEQYF.

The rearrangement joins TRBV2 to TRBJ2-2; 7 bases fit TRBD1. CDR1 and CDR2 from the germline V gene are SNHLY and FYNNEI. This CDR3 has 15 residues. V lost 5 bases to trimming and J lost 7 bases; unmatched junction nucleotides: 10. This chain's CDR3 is CASSKGGAGHGELFF. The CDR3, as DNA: TGTGCCAGCAGTAAAGGGGGCGCCGGTCACGGGGAGCTGTTTTTT.

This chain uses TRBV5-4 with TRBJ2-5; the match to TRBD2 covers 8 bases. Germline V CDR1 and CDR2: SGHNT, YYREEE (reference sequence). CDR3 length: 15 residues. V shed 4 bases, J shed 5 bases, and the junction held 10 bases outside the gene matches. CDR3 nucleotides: TGTGCCAGCAGCCCTAGACGGGGGGGAGAGGAGACCCAGTACTTC. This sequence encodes CASSPRRGGEETQYF.

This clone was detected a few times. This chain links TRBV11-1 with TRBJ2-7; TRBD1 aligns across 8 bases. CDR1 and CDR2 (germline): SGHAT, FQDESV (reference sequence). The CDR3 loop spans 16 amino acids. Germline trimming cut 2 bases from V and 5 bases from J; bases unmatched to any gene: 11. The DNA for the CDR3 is TGTGCCAGCAGCTTAAGAGGCGGACAGGGTATCCACGAGCAGTACTTC. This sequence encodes CASSLRGGQGIHEQYF.

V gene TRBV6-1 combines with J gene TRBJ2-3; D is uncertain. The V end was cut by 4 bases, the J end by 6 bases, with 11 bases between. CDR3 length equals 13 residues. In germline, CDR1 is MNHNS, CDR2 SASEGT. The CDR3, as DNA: TGTGCCAGCAGTGGGGGTCCGGTGGATACGCAGTATTTT. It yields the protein CASSGGPVDTQYF.

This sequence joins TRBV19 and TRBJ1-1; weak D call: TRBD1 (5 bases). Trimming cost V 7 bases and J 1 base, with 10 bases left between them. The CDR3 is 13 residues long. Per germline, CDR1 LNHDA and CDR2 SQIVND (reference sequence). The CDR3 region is CASTPTENTEAFF. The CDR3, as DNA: TGTGCCAGTACCCCGACAGAGAACACTGAAGCTTTCTTT.

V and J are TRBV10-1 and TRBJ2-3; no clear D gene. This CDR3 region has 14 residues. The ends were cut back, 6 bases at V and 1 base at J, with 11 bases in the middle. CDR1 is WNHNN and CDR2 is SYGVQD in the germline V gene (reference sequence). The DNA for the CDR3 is TGCGCCAGCAGCCTCGGCCCGGGCACAGATACGCAGTATTTT. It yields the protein CASSLGPGTDTQYF.